These 24 T cell receptor delta chains came from one sample sequenced in a study of γδ T cells in repeated Plasmodium falciparum infection. Bulk repertoires came from Vgamma9/Vdelta2+ or Vdelta2-negative gammadelta T cells flow-sorted from PBMC. TCRdb redid clone calling on the multiplex PCR reads using CATT. The table lists 85,000 to 90,000 delta-chain clones, approximately 1.4% of them singletons, with over 8% in the top ten. The sample consisted of gamma-delta T cells from blood. The receptors stem from a pool of human donors (malaria-infected and uninfected, not separated).

Comment on this clone: TCRdb's listed protein matches a much larger clone and diverges from this DNA's translation at residue 7, likely through a read error; the protein shown comes from the DNA. This chain joins TRDV1 and TRDJ1, with D hard to call. In the absence of a J gene in TCRdb, the DNA was matched to germline to assign it here. Germline V gene lookup returns CDR1 TSWWSYY and CDR2 QGS. This CDR3 is built from 14 residues. With 5 bases removed from V and 0 bases from J, the gap between germline ends came to 10 bases. The DNA for the CDR3 is TGTGCTCTTGGGTTTAGGAGGTACACCGATAAACTCATCTTT. Amino acid sequence: CALGFRRYTDKLIF.

This clone was detected ten times or more. CDR3 in DNA: TGTGCCTGTGACCCAACGTCGTACTGGGGGATACGGGGCACCGATAAACTCATCTTT. It translates to CACDPTSYWGIRGTDKLIF. V is TRDV2 and J is TRDJ1, with TRDD3 matching 13 bases. CDR1 GEAIGNYY and CDR2 EKD come from the germline V gene. V lost 3 bases to trimming and J lost 1 base; unmatched junction nucleotides: 13. This CDR3 spans 19 amino acids.

This clone was found a few times. This DNA translates differently at residues 9 and 11 from the TCRdb protein, which is that of a much larger clone; a read error is likely, and the protein shown is the DNA's own translation. This chain uses TRDV2 with TRDJ1; D gene uncertain. No J gene was available from TCRdb, and it was assigned here by a germline match of the DNA. The germline V gene has CDR1 GEAIGNYY and CDR2 EKD. The CDR3 loop spans 14 amino acids. Written as DNA, the CDR3 is TGTGCCTGTGACACCGTATCGTACGCCGATGAACTCATCTTT. It is translated as CACDTVSYADELIF.

With respect to this clone: This likely reflects a read error, since a far larger clone is one base away. This CDR3 is also generated by other DNA sequences in the sample. The chain links TRDV2 to TRDJ2; possibly TRDD3 for D (6 bases). In the absence of a J gene in TCRdb, the DNA was matched to germline to assign it here. Germline CDR1 and CDR2: GEAIGNYY and EKD. The CDR3 spans 13 residues. The CDR3 nucleotides read TGTGCCTGTGACAGGGGATTGACGGCACAACTCTTCTTT. Protein sequence: CACDRGLTAQLFF.

This clone occurred a few times. This likely stems from a read error, as it lies one base from a far larger clone. The same CDR3 is also encoded by other DNA sequences in this sample. The chain couples TRDV2 to TRDJ1; D not resolved. Germline matching of the DNA provided the J gene here, since TCRdb leaves it blank. The CDR3 has 16 residues. Germline-derived CDR1 and CDR2 are GEAIGNYY and EKD. The CDR3 nucleotides are TGTGCCTGTGACACCATTCTGCGGGAGATCACCGACAAACTCATCTTT. Protein product: CACDTILREITDKLIF.

This clone appeared a few times. The likely explanation is a read error, given a far larger clone one base away. This chain links TRDV1 with TRDJ1, with a weak D call TRDD3 (6 bases). TCRdb records no J gene; here it was assigned by comparing the DNA to germline. The germline CDR1 and CDR2 sequences are TSWWSYY and QGS. The CDR3 runs to 23 residues. V was clipped by 1 base and J by 6 bases, with 39 bases between them. CDR3 residues: CALGERGESGVCRFPHPHHKLIF. The CDR3, as DNA: TGTGCTCTTGGGGAACGAGGAGAATCTGGGGTTTGCCGCTTCCCTCACCCTCATCATAAACTCATCTTT.

The table lists this clone with many counts. This DNA's translation and the protein TCRdb lists, from a much larger clone, do not match at residue 5, likely due to a read error; the protein shown is translated from the DNA. The V gene is TRDV1, the J gene TRDJ1, with 7 positions matching TRDD2. The J gene comes from matching the DNA to germline here; TCRdb lacks it. CDR1 and CDR2 (germline): TSWWSYY, QGS. V was clipped by 4 bases and J by 0 bases; unmatched bases: 17. This CDR3 spans 19 amino acids. CDR3 in amino acids: CALGGLPAFLSPYTDKLIF. The CDR3 bases are TGTGCTCTTGGGGGACTTCCGGCCTTCCTTTCCCCATACACCGATAAACTCATCTTT.

This clone was detected a few times. TCRdb pairs this DNA with a much larger clone's protein that differs at residue 3, likely a read error; the protein shown was translated from the DNA. This specimen includes other DNA sequences encoding the same CDR3. V usage is TRDV2 and J usage is TRDJ1; the match to TRDD3 covers 12 bases. The CDR3 extends over 19 amino acids. Germline CDR1 and CDR2: GEAIGNYY and EKD. CDR3 nucleotide sequence: TGTGCCTATGACACCCTCCTACTGGGGGATACCCGCTACACCGATAAACTCATCTTT. This gives the protein CAYDTLLLGDTRYTDKLIF.

Many counts were recorded for this clone. V usage is TRDV1 and J usage is TRDJ1; D is perhaps TRDD3 (5 bases). CDR1 is TSWWSYY, CDR2 QGS, per germline. Trimming removed 3 bases at V and 3 bases at J, with 23 bases between. The CDR3 covers 18 residues. The DNA for the CDR3 is TGTGCTCTTGGGGACTCTCTTGTACTCCCGAGATACCCCGATAAACTCATCTTT. Translation: CALGDSLVLPRYPDKLIF.

As concerns this clone: It is likely a read error: a sequence one base away is far more abundant. This CDR3 is also generated by other DNA sequences in the sample. The chain recombines TRDV1 with TRDJ1; D may be TRDD2 (5 bases). The J gene is absent in TCRdb and was assigned here via DNA matching to germline. This CDR3 has 14 amino acids. Germline-derived CDR1 and CDR2 are TSWWSYY and QGS. The CDR3 DNA reads TGTGCTCTTGGAGAACCTTCGTACACCGATAAACTCATCTTT. Translation gives CALGEPSYTDKLIF.

This clone was detected a few times. The protein that TCRdb holds for this DNA derives from a much larger clone and differs from the translated DNA at residue 8, which likely indicates a read error; the protein shown here is translated from the DNA. This chain connects TRDV2 to TRDJ1; D remains unclear. TCRdb records no J gene; here it was assigned by comparing the DNA to germline. In germline, CDR1 is GEAIGNYY, CDR2 EKD. The CDR3 runs to 16 residues. Trimming removed 3 bases from V and 0 bases from J, with 16 bases in between. The CDR3 sequence is CACDPVSGGNTDKLIF. Written as DNA, the CDR3 is TGTGCCTGTGACCCAGTTAGTGGCGGCAACACCGATAAACTCATCTTT.

On this clone itself: TCRdb's entry gives the protein of a much larger clone, which mismatches this DNA's translation at residue 16, likely from a read error; the protein reported here is translated from the DNA. CDR3 DNA sequence: TGTGCTCTTGGGGAACTTATAGCTCGAGCTCTAACTGGGGGATACCGAACCGATAAACTCATCTTT. It is translated as CALGELIARALTGGYRTDKLIF. J is TRDJ1 and V is TRDV1; 12 bases map to TRDD3. Because TCRdb records no J gene, it was assigned here through a match of the DNA to germline. The CDR3 sequence is 22 residues long. Trimming took 0 bases from V and 2 from J; bases not matched to a gene: 19. Looked up from germline, CDR1 is TSWWSYY and CDR2 is QGS.

This clone turned up a few times. This likely reflects a read error, since a far larger clone is one base away. Other nucleotide sequences in the sample specify the same CDR3. The chain has TRDV2 and TRDJ1; 8 bases match TRDD3. TCRdb leaves out the J gene; it was filled in here by matching the DNA to germline. This CDR3 comprises 16 residues. With V trimmed by 2 bases and J by 2 bases, 9 bases remained unmatched. In germline, CDR1 is GEAIGNYY, CDR2 EKD. The DNA for the CDR3 is TGTGCCTGTGACAGAGGGGGGATAACGTATACCGATAAACTCATCTTT. This sequence encodes CACDRGGITYTDKLIF.

Regarding this clone: Translating this DNA gives a protein that differs at residue 17 from the TCRdb one, which belongs to a much larger clone; a read error is likely, and the protein shown is this translation. The chain couples TRDV2 to TRDJ3, with 10 positions matching TRDD3. TCRdb does not report a J gene; here it was assigned by matching the DNA to germline references. Germline V lookup: CDR1 GEAIGNYY, CDR2 EKD. This CDR3 is 21 amino acids long. CDR3 bases: TGTGCCTGTGACAAGTTGATGGGGGATACCAAAACGAACTGGGACACCCAACAGATGTTTTTC. Encoded protein: CACDKLMGDTKTNWDTQQMFF.

Of note for this clone: TCRdb assigns this DNA the protein of a much larger clone, which departs from its translation at residue 11; this likely reflects a read error, and the protein shown comes from translating the DNA. This CDR3 reads CASYRNRGGTGKLIF. Here the CDR3 DNA reads TGTGCCTCCTACCGGAACCGGGGAGGCACCGGTAAACTCATCTTT. The chain is built from TRDV3 and TRDJ1, with D perhaps matching TRDD2 or TRDD3 (5 bases each). The CDR3 has 15 residues. The germline gives CDR1 TVYSNPD, CDR2 GDNSRS (reference sequence).

Concerning this clone: Given a far larger clone just one base away, this is likely a sequencing read error. The sample contains more than one DNA sequence encoding this CDR3. This chain's CDR3 is CALGELRGRRGQTDKLIF. The CDR3 DNA follows: TGTGCTCTTGGAGAGCTCCGGGGGAGACGAGGACAGACCGATAAACTCATCTTT. The chain has TRDV1 and TRDJ1; a possible D gene is TRDD3 (6 bases). The V end was cut by 6 bases, the J end by 2 bases, with 25 bases between. Germline loops: CDR1 TSWWSYY, CDR2 QGS. The CDR3 loop spans 18 amino acids.

This clone has a handful of counts. A read error is likely here: a far larger clone is one base away. This specimen includes other DNA sequences encoding the same CDR3. The J segment was not called; the V segment is TRDV2; the D call TRDD3 from the table was never checked on the DNA. This CDR3 spans 15 amino acids. Germline V gene lookup returns CDR1 GEAIGNYY and CDR2 EKD. The CDR3 here is CACVPLGDKRNKLIF. The CDR3 DNA follows: TGTGCCTGTGTCCCGTTGGGGGATAAGAGGAATAAACTTATCTTT.

This clone was observed many times. The protein recorded in TCRdb matches a much larger clone and deviates from this DNA's translation at residue 12, suggesting a read error; the protein here is obtained by translating the DNA. No call exists for the J gene, whereas the V gene is TRDV1. The germline gives CDR1 TSWWSYY, CDR2 QGS. This CDR3 comprises 13 residues. CDR3 nucleotide sequence: TGTGCTCTTGGGGAACCGAGGGACCCTAAACTCACCTTT. Translated, it gives CALGEPRDPKLTF.

This clone was picked up a small number of times. A far larger clone is off by one base, so a read error is likely. At the DNA level, this CDR3 is encoded by other sequences in the same sample as well. The chain links TRDV1 to TRDJ1, with D hard to call. The J gene was not available in TCRdb and was assigned here by matching the DNA to germline segments. Germline V gene data show CDR1 as TSWWSYY and CDR2 as QGS. This CDR3 has 16 residues. V lost 1 base and J 8 bases, leaving 20 bases between the germline ends. The CDR3 sequence is CALGEPKGLREGKLIF. CDR3 in DNA: TGTGCTCTTGGGGAACCGAAGGGCCTCCGAGAGGGCAAACTCATCTTT.

As regards this clone: A far larger clone is one nucleotide away, so this likely arose from a read error. In the same sample, other DNA sequences code for this CDR3. The gene calls are TRDV1 and TRDJ1; D may correspond to TRDD2 or TRDD3 (6 bases each). The J gene, absent from TCRdb, was called here by matching the DNA to germline. This CDR3 is 16 amino acids long. The V gene's germline CDR1 is TSWWSYY and CDR2 QGS. The CDR3 nucleotides are TGTGCTCTCGGGGATCCTTCCCGACGGTACACCGATAAACTCATCTTT. Protein product: CALGDPSRRYTDKLIF.

Points on this clone: For this DNA, TCRdb reports the protein of a much larger clone, which diverges at residue 22, most likely from a read error; the protein presented here is translated directly from the DNA. The chain has TRDV1 and TRDJ1; D ambiguous. Per the germline V gene, CDR1 is TSWWSYY and CDR2 is QGS. The CDR3 runs 25 residues. The CDR3 coding sequence is TGTGCTCTTGAGTCCCCGAGGCGGCCTCTTTTGAAGACAAACCGACTTACTGTGTACACCGATAGACTCATCTTT. Its translation is CALESPRRPLLKTNRLTVYTDRLIF.

This clone was seen more than once but under ten times. A single base is all that separates this from a far larger clone, so a read error is likely. Other DNA variants within this sample encode the same CDR3. The V gene is TRDV1, the J gene TRDJ1; D is possibly TRDD3 (6 bases). Because TCRdb records no J gene, it was assigned here through a match of the DNA to germline. Trimming shortened V by 3 bases and J by 1 base, and 15 bases separated the two germline ends. The CDR3 consists of 16 residues. CDR1 is TSWWSYY, CDR2 QGS, per germline. CDR3 DNA: TGTGCTCTTGGGGAGAGTGGGGGGGGACCCACCGATAAACTCATCTTT. It translates to CALGESGGGPTDKLIF.

The table lists this clone with a few counts. A much larger clonotype is one base distant, so this may be a read error. The same CDR3 is also encoded by other DNA sequences in this sample. This chain uses TRDV1 with TRDJ1; 8 nucleotides align to TRDD3. The CDR3 is 16 amino acids. Germline V lookup: CDR1 TSWWSYY, CDR2 QGS. The CDR3 sequence: CALGGTRWGYTDKLIF. The CDR3 DNA is TGTGCTCTTGGGGGCACACGATGGGGATACACAGATAAACTCATCTTT.

This clone was seen a few times. The protein in TCRdb stems from a much larger clone and differs at residue 12 from this DNA's translation, likely a read error; here the protein is translated from the DNA. In DNA, the CDR3 is TGTGCTCTTGGGGAGTACCCGTTCCTACCGGCACCGAGGGGGGATACGCAAAATTCCGATAAACTCATCTTT. It encodes CALGEYPFLPAPRGDTQNSDKLIF. J is TRDJ1 and V is TRDV1; 10 bases map to TRDD3. TCRdb offers no J gene call, so here the DNA was matched to germline to obtain one. The germline V gene encodes CDR1 TSWWSYY and CDR2 QGS. The CDR3 runs to 24 residues. With 3 bases clipped from V and 3 bases from J, the junction kept 31 bases outside the gene matches.